The present TCR beta chain was sequenced within a study of identical twins. This clonotype was recorded many times. TCRdb fed the 5' RACE reads into MiXCR, producing one record per CDR3 protein. Here the sample spans fewer than 650,000 distinct CDR3 sequences, around 7.5% being singletons. V lost 4 bases to trimming and J lost 6 bases; unmatched junction nucleotides: 15. Germline CDR1 DFQATT, CDR2 SNEGSKA (reference sequence). This CDR3 region has 16 residues. The same specimen was also included in a second study, on yellow fever vaccine responses in identical twins.

The chain is built from TRBV20-1 and TRBJ2-5; 9 bases match TRBD2. The clonotype originates from a woman under 30 in good health. The sequencing input was PBMCs. The CDR3 loop reads CSATQAGGAKGKTQYF. The CDR3, as DNA: TGCAGTGCTACCCAGGCGGGGGGGGCGAAGGGGAAGACCCAGTACTTC.